This record concerns one T cell receptor beta chain sequence. The antigen it binds to is not known. No per-base quality is available; no much larger clone lies one base away. This entry comes from a study of blood T cell repertoires in COVID-19 (dated by TCRdb to between 2020 and 2021). Broadly, across the study: The collaborator samples originated in the United States, Italy and Spain and spanned the acute and convalescent phases of COVID-19. The prospective study material was composed of cDNA or gDNA derived from T cells, B-cell-depleted T cells, or PBMCs. Nearly every sample came with metadata listing a de-identified subject ID, COVID-19 status, age in years and sex. Subjects who had been exposed to COVID-19, were actively infected with it, or had recovered from it provided the deeply sampled blood TCRbeta repertoires that made up the dataset. The repertoires were released in a freely available public database intended as a resource for research on the immune response to SARS-CoV-2. Where HLA class I and class II types were available, the types were taken from metadata supplied by the sample provider, not from assay-based typing. The samples were drawn from the first 160 participants of the ongoing ImmuneRACE study and from over 950 subjects provided by 6 global collaborators. Points the paper makes about the study in general: The amount of clinical and demographic metadata varied by source and participant and was provided uncurated.

The CDR3, cysteine through phenylalanine, is 13 amino acids long. The sequence is cut down to CDR3 DNA, 39 bases in frame from base 1. The V and J ends are trimmed by 4 bases and 5 bases, leaving 9 bases between them. CDR1 and CDR2 are read off the germline V gene as SGHAT and FQNNGV. Collaborating institutions collected whole blood in K2EDTA tubes following their own protocols. For TCRbeta analysis, collaborators shipped samples as frozen whole blood, isolated PBMCs, or DNA extracted from either of those sample types. TCRbeta CDR3 regions were amplified from genomic DNA using the immunoSEQ Assay, a bias-controlled multiplex PCR. Per the source publication's procedure: Nucleated cell counts per sample were estimated from amplification of reference gene primers within the assay. To quantify the absolute abundance of each unique TCRbeta CDR3 rearrangement, sequence reads were collapsed and filtered. For each sample, productive Simpson clonality was calculated as the square root of Simpson's diversity index across productive rearrangements. TCRdb provides this immuneACCESS table in a form limited to in-frame rearrangements. Some clones are lacking; in checked studies, under half of them reflect an unresolved V gene, and why the rest are absent is not known. D and trimming come from the DNA, and the V and J calls and clone size come from that table. In all, the sample holds roughly 91,000 clones, and around 80% of those were seen once. The ten largest clones take up around 7% of the sample.

Sequenced: peripheral blood. The sequence derives from a man between 70 and 80 years old with acute or convalescent COVID-19. The chain is made from TRBV11-2 and TRBJ1-5; no D gene call is confident. The CDR3: CASSSSLDQPQHF. The nucleotide sequence reads as follows: TGTGCCAGCAGCTCCTCGTTAGATCAGCCCCAGCATTTT.